What follows describes a single T cell receptor beta chain. The trim removed 5 bases at V and 3 bases at J, leaving 16 bases unmatched. This CDR3 spans 18 amino acids. The V gene's germline CDR1 is SGHRS and CDR2 YFSETQ. The data originate from a study of blood T cell repertoires in COVID-19. Here immunoSEQ multiplex PCR was the method, and the copy in TCRdb shows in-frame clones only, minus some. The sample yields some 240,000 clones, 84% seen once. The origin of this receptor is a man aged 50 to 60 with active or convalescent COVID-19. The sample taken for sequencing was peripheral blood. The V and J genes are TRBV5-1 and TRBJ1-1; 10 bases are shared with TRBD1. CDR3 coding DNA: TGCGCCAGCAGTCCCCGACCGGGACAGGGGTCGAGGGACACTGAAGCTTTCTTT. Protein sequence: CASSPRPGQGSRDTEAFF.